A single sample gave rise to the 15 T cell receptor beta chains below, sequenced in a study of T cells in Graves' hyperthyroidism and ophthalmopathy. RNA transcripts served as the template for amplifying TCR beta CDR3 regions. Using the HTBI primer set, a first-round RT-PCR was run on the TCR CDR3. TCRdb analysed the multiplex PCR reads with MiXCR anew, one entry per CDR3 protein. The sample holds some 500,000 distinct CDR3 sequences, roughly 16% seen once. The sample comprised blood. The receptors here all came from a woman aged 25-40 years with Graves' ophthalmopathy.

This clonotype came up a few times. V is TRBV4-3 and J is TRBJ2-5; 7 positions agree with TRBD2. J gave up 5 bases and V 0 bases, and 6 bases lay outside the gene matches. Per the germline V gene, CDR1 is LGHNA and CDR2 is YSLEER. The CDR3 is 15 residues long. This CDR3 is CASSQETVGGETQYF. The CDR3 DNA is TGCGCCAGCAGCCAAGAAACTGTGGGGGGGGAGACCCAGTACTTC.

In this sample, this clonotype turned up many times. The rearrangement links TRBV7-2 to TRBJ2-5; D is perhaps TRBD1 or TRBD2 (6 bases each). This CDR3 has 16 residues. The germline V gene encodes CDR1 SGHTA and CDR2 FQGNSA. The V and J ends lost 3 bases and 5 bases respectively, with 19 bases between them. CDR3 DNA sequence: TGTGCCAGCAGCTTGGGGGGCGGGACTGGGCGGGAGACCCAGTACTTC. Encoded protein: CASSLGGGTGRETQYF.

The J gene is TRBJ1-4, the V gene TRBV6-1; TRBD1 is a possible D gene (5 bases). V gave up 6 bases and J gave up 3 bases, with 14 bases separating them. The germline CDR1 and CDR2 sequences are MNHNS and SASEGT. This CDR3 comprises 15 residues. The CDR3: CASRGAGRANEKLFF. The DNA for the CDR3 is TGTGCCAGCAGGGGAGCGGGCAGGGCTAATGAAAAACTGTTTTTT.

This clonotype came up a few times. The chain uses TRBV30 and TRBJ2-1; no definite D call. V was trimmed by 7 bases and J by 5 bases, leaving 18 bases between them. There are 14 residues in the CDR3. Looked up from germline, CDR1 is GTSNPN and CDR2 is SVGIG (reference sequence). The CDR3 is CALSRSNTHNEQFF. In nucleotides, the CDR3 is TGTGCCTTAAGTCGGAGTAACACCCACAATGAGCAGTTCTTC.

This clonotype has a count of ten or more. The rearrangement uses TRBV7-9 and TRBJ2-5; 8 bases agree with TRBD1. The CDR3 consists of 13 residues. After removal of 4 bases from V and 5 bases from J, the junction contained 3 bases not matched to a gene. Germline lookup yields CDR1 SEHNR and CDR2 FQNEAQ (reference sequence). This CDR3 reads CASSWTGIETQYF. In DNA, the CDR3 is TGTGCCAGCAGCTGGACAGGGATCGAGACCCAGTACTTC.

This clonotype appeared a few times. The chain couples TRBV27 to TRBJ1-2, with D uncertain. Germline CDR1 MNHEY, CDR2 SMNVEV (reference sequence). Trimming cost V 5 bases and J 7 bases, with 23 bases left between them. This CDR3 has 16 residues. The CDR3 spells CASSPPPGPRRAGYTF. The CDR3 nucleotides are TGTGCCAGCAGTCCTCCCCCGGGCCCCAGGCGGGCTGGCTACACCTTC.

This clonotype was observed at least ten times. The rearrangement links TRBV28 to TRBJ1-2; D gene ambiguous. Germline lookup yields CDR1 MDHEN and CDR2 SYDVKM. There are 15 residues in the CDR3. Between the trimmed V and J ends, which lost 0 bases and 1 base, there was a span of 9 bases. The CDR3 sequence: CASSLWDGYNYGYTF. The CDR3 nucleotides are TGTGCCAGCAGTTTATGGGACGGTTATAACTATGGCTACACCTTC.

With respect to this clonotype: This may be a read error, as it is one base from a much larger clone. This chain connects TRBV30 to TRBJ2-1, with D tentatively TRBD1 or TRBD2 (7 bases each). V shed 3 bases and J shed 2 bases, with 11 bases lying between them. This CDR3 is 14 amino acids long. Per germline, CDR1 GTSNPN and CDR2 SVGIG (reference sequence). This CDR3 reads CAWRGRGPYNEQFF. CDR3 DNA sequence: TGTGCCTGGAGAGGGAGGGGGCCCTACAATGAGCAGTTCTTC.

In this sample, this clonotype turned up a few times. The chain recombines TRBV3-1 with TRBJ1-4, with 9 bases aligning to TRBD1. Germline V gene sequence: CDR1 LGHDT, CDR2 YNNKEL (reference sequence). The CDR3 loop spans 15 amino acids. V lost 4 bases, J lost 6 bases, and 6 bases stayed unmatched. Written as DNA, the CDR3 is TGTGCCAGCAGCCCATCAGACAGGGGGTATGAAAAACTGTTTTTT. Translation: CASSPSDRGYEKLFF.

This clonotype was detected many times. This chain connects TRBV6-2 or TRBV6-3 to TRBJ2-5; 8 nucleotides agree with TRBD2. The CDR3 has 15 residues. The ends lost 9 bases at V and 1 base at J; junction bases unmatched: 10. CDR1 and CDR2 (germline): MNHEY, SVGEGT. The CDR3 region is CASYKSGSGQETQYF. CDR3 bases: TGTGCCAGTTACAAGAGCGGGAGCGGCCAAGAGACCCAGTACTTC.

This clonotype was detected many times. V is TRBV20-1 and J is TRBJ1-6, with TRBD1 as a possible D gene (6 bases). The CDR3 is 14 residues long. Germline V gene lookup returns CDR1 DFQATT and CDR2 SNEGSKA (reference sequence). V lost 1 base and J 7 bases, leaving 11 bases between the germline ends. CDR3 sequence (DNA): TGCAGTGCTAGAGGGACAGTCCTAAATTCACCCCTCCACTTT. This translates into CSARGTVLNSPLHF.

Ten or more counts support this clonotype. A much larger clone lies one base from this, so it may be a read error. The rearrangement links TRBV7-2 to TRBJ2-1; 7 nucleotides agree with TRBD2. The V segment lost 4 bases and the J segment 5 bases; nucleotides outside the gene matches: 2. Germline CDR1 is SGHTA and CDR2 is FQGNSA. The CDR3 covers 13 residues. This chain's CDR3 is CASSWGLNNEQFF. DNA for the CDR3: TGTGCCAGCAGCTGGGGACTAAACAATGAGCAGTTCTTC. Drawing the rest from reference TRBV7-2 and TRBJ2-1, the complete variable domain is GAGVSQSPSNKVTEKGKDVELRCDPISGHTALYWYRQSLGQGLEFLIYFQGNSAPDKSGLPSDRFSAERTGGSVSTLTIQRTQQEDSAVYLCASSWGLNNEQFFGPGTRLTVL.

This clonotype was observed at least ten times. The V call is TRBV7-2, the J call TRBJ2-3; 9 bases match TRBD2. There are 17 residues in the CDR3. CDR1 is SGHTA and CDR2 is FQGNSA in the germline V gene. Unmatched junction bases numbered 10, after V lost 4 bases and J lost 2 bases. The CDR3, as DNA: TGTGCCAGCAGCTCGTATAGCGGGAGTCTTTTCACAGATACGCAGTATTTT. Translating gives CASSSYSGSLFTDTQYF.

This rearrangement joins TRBV7-3 to TRBJ2-1; weak D call: TRBD2 (6 bases). V was trimmed by 5 bases and J by 4 bases, leaving 15 bases between them. The germline V gene encodes CDR1 SGHTA and CDR2 FQGTGA. The length of the CDR3 is 15 residues. In DNA form, the CDR3 reads TGTGCCAGCAGCCAGGGACTTTCACCTTACAATGAGCAGTTCTTC. The encoded protein is CASSQGLSPYNEQFF.

This clonotype has at least ten counts. The rearrangement joins TRBV5-1 to TRBJ1-3, with D possibly TRBD1 on 5 matching bases. V lost 0 bases, J lost 4 bases, and 8 bases lay in between. The CDR3 is 14 amino acids. Germline CDR1 and CDR2: SGHRS and YFSETQ. CDR3 coding DNA: TGCGCCAGCAGCTTGGTAGGGGACGGAAACACCATATATTTT. The encoded protein is CASSLVGDGNTIYF.